This record concerns one T cell receptor (beta chain) sequence. What it binds is unknown. This sample was taken from a study of early stage breast cancer tumors. Study-level findings and limits: Tumors had approximately 2.5-fold higher T cell density than normal breast.

Some clones are missing from TCRdb's copy, which holds only in-frame ones; the method was immunoSEQ multiplex PCR. The table lists over 45,000 clones, roughly 84% of them singletons. This receptor was taken from a person aged 45-60 years with breast cancer. Specimen: blood.

The DNA for the CDR3 is TGTGCCAGCAGCCCCACAGGGATCGGGGCCTATAATTCACCCCTCCACTTT. Its protein product is CASSPTGIGAYNSPLHF. The chain combines TRBV5-6 with TRBJ1-6, with D possibly being TRBD1 (6 bases). The germline V gene has CDR1 SGHDT and CDR2 YYEEEE. Trimming took 4 bases from V and 2 from J, leaving 16 bases between them. The CDR3 runs to 17 residues. Using reference TRBV5-6 and TRBJ1-6 for the parts outside the CDR3, the full variable domain is DAGVTQSPTHLIKTRGQQVTLRCSPKSGHDTVSWYQQALGQGPQFIFQYYEEEERQRGNFPDRFSGHQFPNYSSELNVNALLLGDSALYLCASSPTGIGAYNSPLHFGNGTRLTVT.